This paragraph reports one T cell receptor beta chain. Its antigen remains unidentified. The sequenced target, TCR beta, came from blood CD8+ and CD4+ T cells. This sample stems from a study of CD8 T cells in Susac syndrome. Study-wide results and caveats: By the study's own acknowledgment, its TCR sequencing and HLA analysis included relatively few individuals. Where Susac syndrome CD4+ T cell repertoires were concerned, no clonal expansion was evident.

An input of about 0.5 to 1 ug of RNA was subjected to reverse transcription using random hexamers. TCRdb analysed the immunoSEQ multiplex PCR reads with MiXCR anew, one entry per CDR3 protein. The sample holds roughly 220,000 distinct CDR3 sequences, approximately 94% seen once. V shed 6 bases, J shed 6 bases, and the junction held 16 bases outside the gene matches. The CDR3 runs 15 residues. Germline V lookup: CDR1 SQVTM, CDR2 ANQGSEA. The sample consisted of CD4+ T cells from PBMCs. This rearrangement joins TRBV29-1 to TRBJ1-2; 7 bases match TRBD1. The receptor's source is a human donor with Susac syndrome. In DNA form, the CDR3 reads TGCAGCGTCCAGAACCCGTCGCAGGGGGGAGATGGCTACACCTTC. This encodes CSVQNPSQGGDGYTF.